This T cell receptor beta chain was captured by sequencing in a study of T cells in pancreatic ductal adenocarcinoma. On this clone itself: Its antigen is as yet unknown.

Produced via immunoSEQ multiplex PCR; TCRdb's table is partial and in-frame only. The sample has 85,000 to 120,000 clones; about 95% are singletons. Overall study results and limits: Compared with tumor, blood showed more total productive templates and 6.5 to 10-fold more clonotypes.

The selected patients with pancreatic ductal adenocarcinoma had surgery but no neoadjuvant therapy. The germline CDR1 and CDR2 sequences are SGHRS and YFSETQ. J gave up 7 bases and V 1 base, and 8 bases lay outside the gene matches. The CDR3 sequence is 15 residues long. This TCR was sampled from a human donor with pancreatic ductal adenocarcinoma. The specimen sequenced was PBMCs. The chain has TRBV5-1 and TRBJ1-2; 9 bases agree with TRBD1. The CDR3 nucleotides read TGCGCCAGCAGCTTGACCTCCGGGACAGGGAGTGGCTACACCTTC. This codes for CASSLTSGTGSGYTF.